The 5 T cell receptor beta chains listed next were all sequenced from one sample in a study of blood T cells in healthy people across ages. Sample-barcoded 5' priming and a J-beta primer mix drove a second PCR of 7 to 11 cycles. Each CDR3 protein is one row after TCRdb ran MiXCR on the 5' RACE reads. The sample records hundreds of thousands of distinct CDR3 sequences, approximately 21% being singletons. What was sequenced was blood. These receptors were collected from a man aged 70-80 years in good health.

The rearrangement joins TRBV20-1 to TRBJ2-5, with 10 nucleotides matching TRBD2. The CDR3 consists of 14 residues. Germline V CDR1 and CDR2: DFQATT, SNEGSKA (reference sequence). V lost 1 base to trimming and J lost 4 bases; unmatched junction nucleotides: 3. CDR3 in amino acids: CSARASGSLETQYF. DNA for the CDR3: TGCAGTGCTAGAGCTAGCGGGAGTCTAGAGACCCAGTACTTC.

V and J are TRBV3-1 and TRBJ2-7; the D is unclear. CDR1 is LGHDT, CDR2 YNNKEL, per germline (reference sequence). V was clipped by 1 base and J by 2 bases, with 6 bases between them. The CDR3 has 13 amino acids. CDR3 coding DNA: TGTGCCAGCAGCCAAGTCCATCCCTACGAGCAGTACTTC. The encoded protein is CASSQVHPYEQYF.

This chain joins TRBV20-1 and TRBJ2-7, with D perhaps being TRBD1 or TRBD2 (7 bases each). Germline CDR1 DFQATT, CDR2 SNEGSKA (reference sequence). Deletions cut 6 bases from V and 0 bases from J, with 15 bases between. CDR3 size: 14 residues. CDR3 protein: CSAGQLADSYEQYF. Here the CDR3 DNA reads TGCAGTGCGGGACAGCTAGCGGACTCCTACGAGCAGTACTTC.

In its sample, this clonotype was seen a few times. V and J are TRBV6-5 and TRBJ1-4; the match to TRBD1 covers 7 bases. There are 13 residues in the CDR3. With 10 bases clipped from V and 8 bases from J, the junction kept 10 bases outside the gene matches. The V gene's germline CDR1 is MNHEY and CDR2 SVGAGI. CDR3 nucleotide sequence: TGTGCCACCAGAAGACAGGGTGGCGAAAAACTGTTTTTT. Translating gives CATRRQGGEKLFF.

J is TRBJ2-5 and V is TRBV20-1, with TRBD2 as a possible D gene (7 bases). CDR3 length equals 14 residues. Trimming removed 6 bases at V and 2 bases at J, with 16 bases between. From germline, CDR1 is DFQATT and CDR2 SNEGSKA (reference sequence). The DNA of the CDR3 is TGCAGTGCCCTGGTTGGGGGGGCTCAAGAGACCCAGTACTTC. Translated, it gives CSALVGGAQETQYF.